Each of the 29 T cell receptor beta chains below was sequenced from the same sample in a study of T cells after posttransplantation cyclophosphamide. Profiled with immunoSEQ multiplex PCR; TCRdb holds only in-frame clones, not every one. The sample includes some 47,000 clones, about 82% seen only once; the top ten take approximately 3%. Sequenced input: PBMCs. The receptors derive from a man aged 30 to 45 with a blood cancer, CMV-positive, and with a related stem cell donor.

DNA of the CDR3: TGTGCCACCCAGACTAGATACGAGCAGTACTTC. It yields the protein CATQTRYEQYF. V is TRBV28 and J is TRBJ2-7, with D perhaps TRBD2 (6 bases). Germline CDR1 is MDHEN and CDR2 is SYDVKM. The CDR3 sequence is 11 residues long. Trimming took 10 bases from V and 4 from J, leaving 11 bases between them.

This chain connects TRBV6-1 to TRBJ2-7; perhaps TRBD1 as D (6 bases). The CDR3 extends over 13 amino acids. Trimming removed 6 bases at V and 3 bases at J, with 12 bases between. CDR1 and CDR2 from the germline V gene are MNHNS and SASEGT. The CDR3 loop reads CASSPGQFYEQYF. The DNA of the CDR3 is TGTGCCAGCAGCCCCGGACAGTTCTACGAGCAGTACTTC.

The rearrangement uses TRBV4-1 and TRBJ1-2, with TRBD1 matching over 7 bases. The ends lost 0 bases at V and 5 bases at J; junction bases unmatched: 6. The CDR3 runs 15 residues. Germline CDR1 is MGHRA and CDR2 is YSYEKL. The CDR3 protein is CASSQDQTGIYGYTF. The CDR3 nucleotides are TGCGCCAGCAGCCAAGACCAGACAGGGATTTATGGCTACACCTTC.

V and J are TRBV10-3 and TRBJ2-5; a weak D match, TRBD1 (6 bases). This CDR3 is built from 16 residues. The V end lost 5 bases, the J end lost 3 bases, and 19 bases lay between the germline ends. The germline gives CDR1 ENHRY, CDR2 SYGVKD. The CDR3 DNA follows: TGTGCCATCAGTAAAGAGGACAGACAACCTGAAGAGACCCAGTACTTC. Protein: CAISKEDRQPEETQYF.

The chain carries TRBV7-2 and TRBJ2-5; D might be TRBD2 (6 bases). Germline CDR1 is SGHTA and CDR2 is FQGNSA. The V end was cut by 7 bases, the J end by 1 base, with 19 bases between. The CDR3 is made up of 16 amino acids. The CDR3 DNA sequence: TGTGCCAGCATCGATGCGGGGCGGGATGGCCAAGAGACCCAGTACTTC. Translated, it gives CASIDAGRDGQETQYF. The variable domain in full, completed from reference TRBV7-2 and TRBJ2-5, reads GAGVSQSPSNKVTEKGKDVELRCDPISGHTALYWYRQSLGQGLEFLIYFQGNSAPDKSGLPSDRFSAERTGGSVSTLTIQRTQQEDSAVYLCASIDAGRDGQETQYFGPGTRLLVL.

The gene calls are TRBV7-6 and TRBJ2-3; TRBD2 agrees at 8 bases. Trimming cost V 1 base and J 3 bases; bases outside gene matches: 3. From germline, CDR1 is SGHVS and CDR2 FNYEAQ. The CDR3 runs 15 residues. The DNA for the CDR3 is TGTGCCAGCAGCTTAGTAGCGGGACCGACAGATACGCAGTATTTT. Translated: CASSLVAGPTDTQYF.

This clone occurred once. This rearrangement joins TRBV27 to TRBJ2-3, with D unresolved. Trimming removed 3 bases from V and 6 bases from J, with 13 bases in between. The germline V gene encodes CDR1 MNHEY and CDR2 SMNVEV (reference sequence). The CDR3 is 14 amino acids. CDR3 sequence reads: CASSLYPGVDTQYF. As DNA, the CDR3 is TGTGCCAGCAGTTTGTATCCCGGAGTCGATACGCAGTATTTT.

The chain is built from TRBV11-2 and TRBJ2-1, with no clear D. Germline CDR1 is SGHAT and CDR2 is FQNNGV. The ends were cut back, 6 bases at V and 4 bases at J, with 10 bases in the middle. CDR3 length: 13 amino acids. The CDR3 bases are TGTGCCAGCAGTATACAGATTTACAATGAGCAGTTCTTC. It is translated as CASSIQIYNEQFF.

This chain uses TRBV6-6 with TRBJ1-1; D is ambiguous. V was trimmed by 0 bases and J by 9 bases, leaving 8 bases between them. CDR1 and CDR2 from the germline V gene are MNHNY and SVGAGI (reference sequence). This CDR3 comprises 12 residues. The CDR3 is CASSYSKSKAFF. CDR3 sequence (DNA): TGTGCCAGCAGTTACTCGAAAAGCAAAGCTTTCTTT.

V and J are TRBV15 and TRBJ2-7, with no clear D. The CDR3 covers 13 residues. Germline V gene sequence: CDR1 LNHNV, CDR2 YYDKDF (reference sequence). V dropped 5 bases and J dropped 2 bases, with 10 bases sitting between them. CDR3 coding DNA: TGTGCCACCAGCGCTAGTACTACCTACGAGCAGTACTTC. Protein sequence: CATSASTTYEQYF.

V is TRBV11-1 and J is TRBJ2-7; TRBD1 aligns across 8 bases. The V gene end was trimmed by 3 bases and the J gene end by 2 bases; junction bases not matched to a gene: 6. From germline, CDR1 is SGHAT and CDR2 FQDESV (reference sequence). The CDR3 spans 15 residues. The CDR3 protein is CASSFFGQGTYEQYF. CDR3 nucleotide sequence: TGTGCCAGCAGCTTTTTCGGACAGGGCACCTACGAGCAGTACTTC. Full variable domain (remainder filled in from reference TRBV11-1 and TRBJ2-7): EAEVAQSPRYKITEKSQAVAFWCDPISGHATLYWYRQILGQGPELLVQFQDESVVDDSQLPKDRFSAERLKGVDSTLKIQPAELGDSAMYLCASSFFGQGTYEQYFGPGTRLTVT.

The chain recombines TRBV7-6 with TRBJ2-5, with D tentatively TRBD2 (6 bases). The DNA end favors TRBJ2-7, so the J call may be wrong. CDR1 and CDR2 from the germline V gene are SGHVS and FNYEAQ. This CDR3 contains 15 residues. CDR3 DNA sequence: TGTGCCAGCAGCTTCGGGAATAGCGGTACAGACGAGCAGTACTTC. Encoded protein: CASSFGNSGTDEQYF.

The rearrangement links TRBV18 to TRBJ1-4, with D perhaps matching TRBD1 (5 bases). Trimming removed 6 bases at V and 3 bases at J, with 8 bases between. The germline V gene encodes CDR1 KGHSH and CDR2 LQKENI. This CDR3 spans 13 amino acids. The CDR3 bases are TGTGCCAGCTCGGGGGGACCTAATGAAAAACTGTTTTTT. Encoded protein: CASSGGPNEKLFF.

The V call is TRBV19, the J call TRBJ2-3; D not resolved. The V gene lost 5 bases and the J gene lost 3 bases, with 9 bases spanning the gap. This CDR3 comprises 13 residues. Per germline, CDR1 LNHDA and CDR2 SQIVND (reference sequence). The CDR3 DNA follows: TGTGCCAGTAGTGGGTTCGGGACAGATACGCAGTATTTT. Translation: CASSGFGTDTQYF.

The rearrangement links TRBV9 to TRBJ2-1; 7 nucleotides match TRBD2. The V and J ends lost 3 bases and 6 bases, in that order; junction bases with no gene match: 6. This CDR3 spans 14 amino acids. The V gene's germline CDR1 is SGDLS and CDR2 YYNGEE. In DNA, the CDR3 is TGTGCCAGCAGCGGACAGACTAGCCGCAATGAGCAGTTCTTC. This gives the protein CASSGQTSRNEQFF.

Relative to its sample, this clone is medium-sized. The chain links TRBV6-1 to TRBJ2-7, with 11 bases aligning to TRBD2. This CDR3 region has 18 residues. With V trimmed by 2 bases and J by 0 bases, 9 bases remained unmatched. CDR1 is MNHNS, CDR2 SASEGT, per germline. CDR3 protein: CASSESLAGGPSSYEQYF. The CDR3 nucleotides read TGTGCCAGCAGTGAATCCCTAGCGGGAGGACCTAGCTCCTACGAGCAGTACTTC.

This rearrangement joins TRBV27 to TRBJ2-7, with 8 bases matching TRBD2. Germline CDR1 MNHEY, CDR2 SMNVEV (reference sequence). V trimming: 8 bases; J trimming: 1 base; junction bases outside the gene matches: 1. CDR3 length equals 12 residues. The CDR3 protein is CASAGGSYEQYF. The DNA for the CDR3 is TGTGCCAGCGCGGGGGGTTCCTACGAGCAGTACTTC.

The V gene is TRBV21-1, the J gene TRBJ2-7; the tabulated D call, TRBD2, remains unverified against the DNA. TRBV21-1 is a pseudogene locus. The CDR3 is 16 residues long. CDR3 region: CASSKICEGGGYEQYF. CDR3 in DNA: TGTGCCAGCAGCAAAATCTGTGAGGGAGGAGGCTACGAGCAGTACTTC.

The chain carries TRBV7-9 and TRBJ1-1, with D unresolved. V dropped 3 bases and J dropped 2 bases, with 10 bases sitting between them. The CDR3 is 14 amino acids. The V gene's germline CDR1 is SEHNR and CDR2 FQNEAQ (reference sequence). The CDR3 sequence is CASSFQSKNTEAFF. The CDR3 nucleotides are TGTGCCAGCAGCTTCCAATCTAAAAACACTGAAGCTTTCTTT.

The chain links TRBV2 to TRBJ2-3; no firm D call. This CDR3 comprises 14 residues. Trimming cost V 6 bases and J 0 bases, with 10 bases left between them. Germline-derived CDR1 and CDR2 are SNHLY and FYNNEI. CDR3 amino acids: CASSASMSTDTQYF. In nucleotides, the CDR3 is TGTGCCAGCAGCGCCTCTATGAGCACAGATACGCAGTATTTT.

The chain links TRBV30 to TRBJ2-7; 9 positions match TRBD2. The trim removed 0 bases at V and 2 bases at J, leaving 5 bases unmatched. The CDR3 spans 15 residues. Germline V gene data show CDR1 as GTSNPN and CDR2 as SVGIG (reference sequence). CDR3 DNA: TGTGCCTGGAGTGTACTTAGCGGGAGCACCTACGAGCAGTACTTC. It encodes CAWSVLSGSTYEQYF.

The CDR3, as DNA: TGTGCCAGCAGCTTAGACCCTTCGCGCGCCGGGGAGCTGTTTTTT. Protein product: CASSLDPSRAGELFF. The J gene is TRBJ2-2, the V gene TRBV7-9, with unresolved D. The CDR3 runs 15 residues. The germline V gene has CDR1 SEHNR and CDR2 FQNEAQ (reference sequence). The V and J ends lost 1 base and 6 bases respectively, with 12 bases between them.

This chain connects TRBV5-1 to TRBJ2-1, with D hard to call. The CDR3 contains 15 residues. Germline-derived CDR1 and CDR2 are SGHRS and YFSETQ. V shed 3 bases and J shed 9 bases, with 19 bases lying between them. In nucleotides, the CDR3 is TGCGCCAGCAGCTATTATTCAGACTCTAGTGGTGAGCAGTTCTTC. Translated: CASSYYSDSSGEQFF.

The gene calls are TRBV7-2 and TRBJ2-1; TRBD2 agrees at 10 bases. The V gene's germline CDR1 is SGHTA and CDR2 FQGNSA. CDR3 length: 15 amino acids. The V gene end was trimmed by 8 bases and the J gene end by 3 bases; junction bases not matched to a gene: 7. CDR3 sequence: CASGTLAGSYNEQFF. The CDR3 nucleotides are TGTGCCAGCGGAACACTAGCGGGGAGCTACAATGAGCAGTTCTTC.

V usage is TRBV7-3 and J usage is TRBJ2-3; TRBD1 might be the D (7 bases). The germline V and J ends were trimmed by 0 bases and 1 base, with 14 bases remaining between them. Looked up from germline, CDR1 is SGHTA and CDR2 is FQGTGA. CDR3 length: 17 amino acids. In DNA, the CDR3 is TGTGCCAGCAGCTTAACGTTCAGGGGGGAAGGCACAGATACGCAGTATTTT. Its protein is CASSLTFRGEGTDTQYF.

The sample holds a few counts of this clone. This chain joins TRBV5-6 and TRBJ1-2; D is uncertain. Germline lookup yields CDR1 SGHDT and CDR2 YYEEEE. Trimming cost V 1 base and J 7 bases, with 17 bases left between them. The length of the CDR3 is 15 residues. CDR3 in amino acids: CASSLPPGFRGGYTF. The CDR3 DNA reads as TGTGCCAGCAGCTTGCCCCCGGGATTCCGGGGTGGCTACACCTTC.

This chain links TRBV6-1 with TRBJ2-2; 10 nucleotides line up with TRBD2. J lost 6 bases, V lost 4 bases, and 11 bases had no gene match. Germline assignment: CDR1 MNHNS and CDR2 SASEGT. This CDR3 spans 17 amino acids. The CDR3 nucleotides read TGTGCCAGCAGTGCTAGCGGGAGAGGGTTCAAGGCCGGGGAGCTGTTTTTT. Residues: CASSASGRGFKAGELFF.

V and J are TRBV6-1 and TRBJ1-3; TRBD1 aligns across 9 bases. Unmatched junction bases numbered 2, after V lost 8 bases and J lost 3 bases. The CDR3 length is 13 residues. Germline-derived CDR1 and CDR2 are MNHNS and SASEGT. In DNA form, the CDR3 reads TGTGCCAGCGCGGACAGGGGTGGAAACACCATATATTTT. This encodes CASADRGGNTIYF.

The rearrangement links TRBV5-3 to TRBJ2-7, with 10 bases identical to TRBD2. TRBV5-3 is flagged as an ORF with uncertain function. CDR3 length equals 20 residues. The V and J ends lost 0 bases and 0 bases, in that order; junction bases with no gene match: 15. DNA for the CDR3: TGTGCCAGAAGCTTGGGATCGCGGACTAGCGGCTACGAGGACTCCTACGAGCAGTACTTC. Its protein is CARSLGSRTSGYEDSYEQYF.